Included here is one T cell receptor beta chain sequence, with context. Produced via immunoSEQ multiplex PCR; TCRdb's table is partial and in-frame only. The sample includes some 60,000 clones, 80% of them seen just once. This specimen comes from a study of blood T cell repertoires in COVID-19. Germline V lookup: CDR1 GTSNPN, CDR2 SVGIG (reference sequence). This CDR3 is built from 15 residues. J was trimmed by 4 bases and V by 0 bases; bases with no gene match: 7. The sequencing sample was made of peripheral blood. This chain links TRBV30 with TRBJ2-7, with TRBD2 identical over 9 bases. The TCR comes from a man aged 55 to 70 with acute or convalescent COVID-19. Here the CDR3 DNA reads TGTGCCTGGAGTGTACAACCAAGCGGGGGGTACGAGCAGTACTTC. It translates to CAWSVQPSGGYEQYF.